These 11 T cell receptor beta chains came from one sample sequenced in a study of beta chain features in type 1 diabetes. Of the isolated RNA, all was reverse transcribed, and so the sequenced material was expressed TCRB transcripts. Repertoires were generated with immunoSEQ multiplex PCR, while TCRdb's copy carries only in-frame clones and drops some. The sample includes a few hundred thousand clones, approximately 11% of them seen just once. The sequencing input was naive CD4+ T cells from blood. The receptors shown here come from a woman aged 25 to 39 in good health.

The V gene is TRBV5-1, the J gene TRBJ1-2, with D possibly being TRBD1 (6 bases). The CDR3 has 14 residues. The V gene lost 2 bases and the J gene lost 4 bases, with 12 bases spanning the gap. Germline lookup yields CDR1 SGHRS and CDR2 YFSETQ. The CDR3 sequence is CASSFPDSGYGYTF. CDR3 bases: TGCGCCAGCAGCTTCCCGGACAGCGGCTATGGCTACACCTTC.

The chain joins TRBV25-1 to TRBJ2-3; 8 bases line up with TRBD2. The CDR3 consists of 17 residues. Unmatched junction bases numbered 13, after V lost 3 bases and J lost 5 bases. The germline gives CDR1 MGHDK, CDR2 SYGVNS. Here the CDR3 DNA reads TGTGCCAGCAGTGATTTGGGATCAGCGGGAGCTAGAGATACGCAGTATTTT. Residues: CASSDLGSAGARDTQYF.

This clone came up a few times. This chain connects TRBV6-6 to TRBJ2-1, with 12 bases lining up with TRBD2. V was pared by 6 bases and J by 5 bases, with 8 bases of the junction left unmatched. Per germline, CDR1 MNHNY and CDR2 SVGAGI (reference sequence). The CDR3 totals 16 residues. The CDR3 bases are TGTGCCAGCAGCTCTAGACTAGCGGGAGTTAACAATGAGCAGTTCTTC. Its protein is CASSSRLAGVNNEQFF.

V is TRBV18 and J is TRBJ2-3, with 11 bases lining up with TRBD2. The CDR3 has 14 amino acids. CDR1 is KGHSH, CDR2 LQKENI, per germline. The V segment lost 8 bases and the J segment 6 bases; nucleotides outside the gene matches: 7. The CDR3 region has the DNA TGTGCCAGCGGTCCTTCTAGCGGGAGGGATACGCAGTATTTT. Translation gives CASGPSSGRDTQYF.

This clone has more than one count but fewer than ten. This sequence joins TRBV9 and TRBJ2-7; 10 bases are a match to TRBD2. V lost 3 bases, J lost 2 bases, and 8 bases stayed unmatched. Germline-derived CDR1 and CDR2 are SGDLS and YYNGEE. This CDR3 contains 16 residues. The CDR3 DNA is TGTGCCAGCAGCGCGCGCGGACTAGCGGACGCCTACGAGCAGTACTTC. Amino acid sequence: CASSARGLADAYEQYF.

The table lists this clone with a few counts. The genes are TRBV9 and TRBJ2-3; 8 nucleotides match TRBD1. From germline, CDR1 is SGDLS and CDR2 YYNGEE. Trimming at V came to 7 bases and at J to 4 bases, leaving 8 bases not matched to a gene. The length of the CDR3 is 14 residues. CDR3 DNA sequence: TGTGCCAGCTCCCGGACAGGGCCCCCAGATACGCAGTATTTT. Translation: CASSRTGPPDTQYF.

This clone has only a few counts. The chain has TRBV28 and TRBJ2-4, with 9 positions matching TRBD1. The CDR3 contains 15 residues. CDR1 MDHEN and CDR2 SYDVKM come from the germline V gene. After removal of 2 bases from V and 4 bases from J, the junction contained 3 bases not matched to a gene. The CDR3 region is CASSLGGTGKNIQYF. The CDR3 DNA reads TGTGCCAGCAGTTTAGGGGGGACAGGGAAAAACATTCAGTACTTC.

V usage is TRBV9 and J usage is TRBJ1-2; D gene unclear. CDR1 and CDR2 (germline): SGDLS, YYNGEE. CDR3 length: 15 residues. Trimming cost V 4 bases and J 0 bases, with 13 bases left between them. CDR3 residues: CASSPNGLANYGYTF. DNA of the CDR3: TGTGCCAGCAGCCCTAATGGCCTAGCTAACTATGGCTACACCTTC.

Only a few counts were recorded for this clone. V gene TRBV4-3 combines with J gene TRBJ2-1; 14 bases map to TRBD2. V dropped 3 bases and J dropped 10; count of bases not matched to a gene: 5. Germline values: CDR1 LGHNA, CDR2 YSLEER. This CDR3 region has 15 residues. This chain's CDR3 is CASSQGLAGALEQFF. The CDR3 nucleotides read TGCGCCAGCAGCCAGGGACTAGCGGGAGCTTTAGAGCAGTTCTTC.

In its sample, this clone was seen a few times. The V call is TRBV29-1, the J call TRBJ2-1; TRBD1 matches at 8 bases. From germline, CDR1 is SQVTM and CDR2 ANQGSEA. V lost 8 bases to trimming and J lost 0 bases; unmatched junction nucleotides: 15. The CDR3 runs to 17 residues. CDR3 sequence reads: CSHPGQGKKSSYNEQFF. The CDR3 DNA reads as TGCAGCCACCCCGGACAGGGAAAAAAAAGCTCCTACAATGAGCAGTTCTTC.

This clone showed up just a few times. The chain links TRBV19 to TRBJ2-7, with 7 bases lining up with TRBD1. Germline V gene sequence: CDR1 LNHDA, CDR2 SQIVND (reference sequence). The trim removed 4 bases at V and 2 bases at J, leaving 5 bases unmatched. The CDR3 totals 14 residues. The CDR3 is CASSNRGPTYEQYF. CDR3 bases: TGTGCCAGTAGTAACAGGGGTCCTACCTACGAGCAGTACTTC.